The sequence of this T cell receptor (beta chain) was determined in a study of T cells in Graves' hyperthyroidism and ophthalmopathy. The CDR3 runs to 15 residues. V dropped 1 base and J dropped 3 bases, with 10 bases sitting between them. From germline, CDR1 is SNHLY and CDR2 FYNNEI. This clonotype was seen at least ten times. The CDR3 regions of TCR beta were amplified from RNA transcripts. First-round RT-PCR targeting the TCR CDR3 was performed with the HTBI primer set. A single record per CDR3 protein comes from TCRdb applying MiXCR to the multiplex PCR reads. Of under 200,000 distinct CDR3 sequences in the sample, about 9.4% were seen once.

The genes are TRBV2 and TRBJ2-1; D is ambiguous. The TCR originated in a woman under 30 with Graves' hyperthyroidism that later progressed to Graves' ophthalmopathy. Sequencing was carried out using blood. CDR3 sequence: CASSEGAALYNEQFF. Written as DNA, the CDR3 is TGTGCCAGCAGTGAAGGGGCAGCCCTCTACAATGAGCAGTTCTTC.